This T cell receptor (beta chain) was recovered during a study of T-cell memory formation after mild COVID-19. TCRdb re-called the 5' RACE reads with MiXCR, one entry per CDR3 protein. Of around 110,000 distinct CDR3 sequences listed, 13% to 15% were seen once; the top ten hold about 39%. Trimming pared 0 bases from V and 3 bases from J, leaving 8 bases between. The CDR3 totals 13 residues. CDR1 GTSNPN and CDR2 SVGIG come from the germline V gene (reference sequence). The sample taken for sequencing was PBMCs or a T cell subset sorted from them (not recorded which). This receptor was identified in a man aged 18 to 29 who had mild COVID-19 (a few samples of this study predate the infection). Cell type and time point are not known. The chain employs TRBV30 and TRBJ1-1; D gene unclear. Written as DNA, the CDR3 is TGTGCCTGGAGTGTATCGGAATACACTGAAGCTTTCTTT. Its translation: CAWSVSEYTEAFF.